The subject of this entry is one T cell receptor beta chain. Its antigen remains unidentified. Donors in the study were healthy people who gave bone marrow. Donors were ostensibly healthy at sampling, although undocumented immune exposures were probable. Absent from the records is this donor's CMV serostatus. The data were obtained in a study of cytomegalovirus exposure and HLA in healthy donors. Regarding the study as a whole: Cytomegalovirus-associated status was assigned to approximately 160 TCR beta chains.

Trimming cost V 6 bases and J 9 bases, with 15 bases left between them. CDR3 length: 13 amino acids. Germline loops: CDR1 WSHSY, CDR2 SAAADI. Primers for the PCR totalled 60 Vbeta and 13 Jbeta. Clones were read by immunoSEQ multiplex PCR, and TCRdb kept only the in-frame ones, dropping some. The sample has 150,000 or so clones; 72% are singletons. The sequence came from a human donor in good health. The sample consisted of PBMCs. The V and J genes are TRBV10-2 and TRBJ1-5; possibly TRBD1 for D (5 bases). The CDR3, as DNA: TGCGCCAGCAGGGACAAGGTCGTGGGGCCCCAGCATTTT. Amino acids: CASRDKVVGPQHF.